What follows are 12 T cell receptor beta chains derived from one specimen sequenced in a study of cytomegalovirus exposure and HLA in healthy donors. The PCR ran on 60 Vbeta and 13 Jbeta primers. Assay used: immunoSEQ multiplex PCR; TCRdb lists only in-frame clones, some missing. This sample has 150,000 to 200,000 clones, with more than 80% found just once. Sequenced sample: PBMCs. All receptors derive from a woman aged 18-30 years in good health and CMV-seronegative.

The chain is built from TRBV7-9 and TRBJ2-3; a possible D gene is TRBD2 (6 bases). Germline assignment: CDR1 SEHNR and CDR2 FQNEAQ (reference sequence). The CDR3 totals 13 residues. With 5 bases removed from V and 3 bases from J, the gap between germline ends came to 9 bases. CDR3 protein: CASSRRETDTQYF. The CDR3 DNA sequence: TGTGCCAGCAGCCGCCGGGAGACAGATACGCAGTATTTT.

CDR3 protein: CASSLSDRAGYTF. The CDR3 coding sequence is TGCGCCAGCAGCTTGTCTGACAGGGCAGGCTACACCTTC. The chain has TRBV5-1 and TRBJ1-2, with 7 bases that match TRBD1. Germline V gene data show CDR1 as SGHRS and CDR2 as YFSETQ. This CDR3 comprises 13 residues. J lost 8 bases, V lost 1 base, and 5 bases had no gene match.

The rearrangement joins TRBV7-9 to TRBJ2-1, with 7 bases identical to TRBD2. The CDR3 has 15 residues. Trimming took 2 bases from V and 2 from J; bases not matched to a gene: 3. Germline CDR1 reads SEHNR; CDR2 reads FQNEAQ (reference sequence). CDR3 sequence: CASSLRGSAYNEQFF. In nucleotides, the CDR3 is TGTGCCAGCAGCTTACGCGGGAGTGCCTACAATGAGCAGTTCTTC.

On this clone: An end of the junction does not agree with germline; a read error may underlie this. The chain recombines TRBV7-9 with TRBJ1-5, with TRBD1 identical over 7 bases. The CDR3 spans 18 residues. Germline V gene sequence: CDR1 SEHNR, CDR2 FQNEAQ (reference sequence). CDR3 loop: CSSSFGLRAGGVNQPQHF. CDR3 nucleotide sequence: TGTTCCAGCAGCTTCGGTCTCCGGGCAGGGGGAGTAAATCAGCCCCAGCATTTT. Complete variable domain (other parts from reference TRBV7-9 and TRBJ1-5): DTGVSQNPRHKITKRGQNVTFRCDPISEHNRLYWYRQTLGQGPEFLTYFQNEAQLEKSRLLSDRFSAERPKGSFSTLEIQRTEQGDSAMYLCSSSFGLRAGGVNQPQHFGDGTRLSIL.

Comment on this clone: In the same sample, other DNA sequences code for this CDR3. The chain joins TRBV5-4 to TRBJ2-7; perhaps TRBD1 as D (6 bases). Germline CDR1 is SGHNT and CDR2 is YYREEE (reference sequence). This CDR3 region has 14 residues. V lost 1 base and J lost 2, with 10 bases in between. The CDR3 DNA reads TGTGCCAGCAGCTTGAACAGGGCCGCCTACGAGCAGTACTTC. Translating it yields CASSLNRAAYEQYF. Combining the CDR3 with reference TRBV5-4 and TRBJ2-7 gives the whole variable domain ETGVTQSPTHLIKTRGQQVTLRCSSQSGHNTVSWYQQALGQGPQFIFQYYREEENGRGNFPPRFSGLQFPNYSSELNVNALELDDSALYLCASSLNRAAYEQYFGPGTRLTVT.

The chain's CDR3 is CASSIYRLNTEAFF. The CDR3 DNA reads TGTGCCAGTAGTATATACAGATTGAACACTGAAGCTTTCTTT. The chain recombines TRBV19 with TRBJ1-1; D is ambiguous. Germline assignment: CDR1 LNHDA and CDR2 SQIVND (reference sequence). The CDR3 covers 14 residues. V lost 2 bases and J lost 0, with 7 bases in between.

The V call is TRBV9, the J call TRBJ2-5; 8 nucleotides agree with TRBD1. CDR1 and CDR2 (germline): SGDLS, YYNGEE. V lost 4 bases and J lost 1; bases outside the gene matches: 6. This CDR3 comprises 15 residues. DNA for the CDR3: TGTGCCAGCAGCCTCGCAGGACAGGGCCAAGAGACCCAGTACTTC. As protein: CASSLAGQGQETQYF.

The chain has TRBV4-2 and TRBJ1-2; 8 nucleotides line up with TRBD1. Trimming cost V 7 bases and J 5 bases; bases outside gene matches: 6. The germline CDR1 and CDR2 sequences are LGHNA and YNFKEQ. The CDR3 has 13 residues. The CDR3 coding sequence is TGTGCCAGCAATTTCAGACAGGGGTATGGCTACACCTTC. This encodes CASNFRQGYGYTF.

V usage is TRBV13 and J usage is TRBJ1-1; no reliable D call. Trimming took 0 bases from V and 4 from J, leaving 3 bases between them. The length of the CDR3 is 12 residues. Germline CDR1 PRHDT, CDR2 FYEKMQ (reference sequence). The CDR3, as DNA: TGTGCCAGCAGCTTAGGGAGCACTGAAGCTTTCTTT. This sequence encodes CASSLGSTEAFF.

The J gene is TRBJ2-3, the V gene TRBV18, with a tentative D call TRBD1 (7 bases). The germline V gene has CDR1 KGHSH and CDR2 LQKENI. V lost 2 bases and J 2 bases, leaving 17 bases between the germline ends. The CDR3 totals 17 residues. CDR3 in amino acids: CASSPDYAGGNTDTQYF. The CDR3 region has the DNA TGTGCCAGCTCACCAGATTATGCAGGGGGGAACACAGATACGCAGTATTTT.

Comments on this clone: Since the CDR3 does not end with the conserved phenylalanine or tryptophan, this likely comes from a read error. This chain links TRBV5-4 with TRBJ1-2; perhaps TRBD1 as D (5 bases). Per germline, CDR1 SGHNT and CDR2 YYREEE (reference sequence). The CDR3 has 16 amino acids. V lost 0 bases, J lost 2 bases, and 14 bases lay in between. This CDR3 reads CASSLETGTGNYGYTL. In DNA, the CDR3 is TGTGCCAGCAGCTTGGAAACTGGGACTGGGAACTATGGCTACACCCTC.

The CDR3 coding sequence is TGTGCCAGCAGCCAGTCCCGGGACAGGGGGGGTTTCTACGAGCAGTACTTC. Its protein is CASSQSRDRGGFYEQYF. The chain has TRBV5-4 and TRBJ2-5; 11 bases are shared with TRBD1. Judging by the DNA end, TRBJ2-7 fits better; the J call may be wrong. Germline V CDR1 and CDR2: SGHNT, YYREEE (reference sequence). The CDR3 has 17 amino acids.